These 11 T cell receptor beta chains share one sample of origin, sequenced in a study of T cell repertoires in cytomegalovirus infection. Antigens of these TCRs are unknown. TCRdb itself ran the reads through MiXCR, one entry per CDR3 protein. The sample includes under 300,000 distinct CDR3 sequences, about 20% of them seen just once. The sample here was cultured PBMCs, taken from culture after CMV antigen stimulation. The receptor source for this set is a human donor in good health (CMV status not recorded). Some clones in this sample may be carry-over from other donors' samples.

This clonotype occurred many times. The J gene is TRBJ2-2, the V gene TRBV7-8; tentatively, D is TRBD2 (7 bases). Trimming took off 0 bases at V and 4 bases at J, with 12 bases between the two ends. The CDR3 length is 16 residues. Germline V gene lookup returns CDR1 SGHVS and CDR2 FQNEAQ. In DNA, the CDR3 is TGTGCCAGCAGCTTAGCGGGAGGGGGGCCCACCGGGGAGCTGTTTTTT. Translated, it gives CASSLAGGGPTGELFF.

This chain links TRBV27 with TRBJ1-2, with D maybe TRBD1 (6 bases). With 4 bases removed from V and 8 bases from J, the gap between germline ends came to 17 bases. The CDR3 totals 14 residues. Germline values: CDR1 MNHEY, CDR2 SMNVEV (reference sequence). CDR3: CASSSSPQGRGYTF. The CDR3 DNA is TGTGCCAGCAGTTCCTCCCCACAGGGTAGGGGCTACACCTTC.

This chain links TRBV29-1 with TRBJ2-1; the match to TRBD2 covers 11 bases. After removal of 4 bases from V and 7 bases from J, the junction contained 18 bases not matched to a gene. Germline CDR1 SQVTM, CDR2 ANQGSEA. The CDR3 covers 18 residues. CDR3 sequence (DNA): TGCAGCGTTGTAGGTGTAGCGGGAGGGGGGGGCCTAGGAAATGAGCAGTTCTTC. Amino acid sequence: CSVVGVAGGGGLGNEQFF.

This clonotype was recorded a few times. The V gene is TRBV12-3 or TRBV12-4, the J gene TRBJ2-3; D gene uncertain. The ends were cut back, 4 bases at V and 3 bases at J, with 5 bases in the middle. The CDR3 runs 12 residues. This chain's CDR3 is CASSSETDTQYF. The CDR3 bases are TGTGCCAGCAGTTCAGAAACAGATACGCAGTATTTT.

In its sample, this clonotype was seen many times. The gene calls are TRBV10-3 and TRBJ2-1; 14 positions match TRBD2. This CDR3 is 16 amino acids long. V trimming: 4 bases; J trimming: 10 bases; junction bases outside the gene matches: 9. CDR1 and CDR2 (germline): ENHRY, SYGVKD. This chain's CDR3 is CAISGAGLAGGDEQFF. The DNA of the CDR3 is TGTGCCATCAGTGGCGCCGGACTAGCGGGAGGAGACGAGCAGTTCTTC.

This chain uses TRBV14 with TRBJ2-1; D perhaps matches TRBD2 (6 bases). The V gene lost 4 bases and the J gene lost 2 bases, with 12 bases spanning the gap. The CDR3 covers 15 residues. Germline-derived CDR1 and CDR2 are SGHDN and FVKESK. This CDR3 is CASSPTGTPYNEQFF. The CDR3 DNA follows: TGTGCCAGCAGCCCGACCGGGACTCCCTACAATGAGCAGTTCTTC.

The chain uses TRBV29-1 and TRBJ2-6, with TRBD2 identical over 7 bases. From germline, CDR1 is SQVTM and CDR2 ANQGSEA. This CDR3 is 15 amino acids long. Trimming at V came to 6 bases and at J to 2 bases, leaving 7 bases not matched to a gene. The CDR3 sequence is CSVPSGTTGANVLTF. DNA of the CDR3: TGCAGCGTACCCAGCGGGACTACTGGGGCCAACGTCCTGACTTTC. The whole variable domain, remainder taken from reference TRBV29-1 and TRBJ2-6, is SAVISQKPSRDICQRGTSLTIQCQVDSQVTMMFWYRQQPGQSLTLIATANQGSEATYESGFVIDKFPISRPNLTFSTLTVSNMSPEDSSIYLCSVPSGTTGANVLTFGAGSRLTVL.

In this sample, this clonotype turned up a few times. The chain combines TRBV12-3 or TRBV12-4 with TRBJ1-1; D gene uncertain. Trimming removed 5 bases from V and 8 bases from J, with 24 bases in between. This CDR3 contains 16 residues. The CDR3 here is CASSRLRRTEIPEAFF. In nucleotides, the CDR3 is TGTGCCAGCAGTCGACTGAGGAGGACCGAAATCCCCGAAGCTTTCTTT.

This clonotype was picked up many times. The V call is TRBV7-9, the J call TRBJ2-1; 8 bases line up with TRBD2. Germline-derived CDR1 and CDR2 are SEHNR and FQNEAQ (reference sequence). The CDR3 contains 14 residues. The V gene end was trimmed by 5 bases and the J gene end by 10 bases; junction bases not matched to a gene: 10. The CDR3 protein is CASSPGGGLEEQFF. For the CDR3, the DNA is TGTGCCAGCAGCCCCGGGGGGGGACTAGAAGAGCAGTTCTTC.

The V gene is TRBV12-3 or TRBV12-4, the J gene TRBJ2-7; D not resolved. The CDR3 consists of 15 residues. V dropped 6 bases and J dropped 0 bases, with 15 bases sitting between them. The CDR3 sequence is CASSLDGMSSYEQYF. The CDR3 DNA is TGTGCCAGCAGCTTGGACGGAATGAGCTCCTACGAGCAGTACTTC.

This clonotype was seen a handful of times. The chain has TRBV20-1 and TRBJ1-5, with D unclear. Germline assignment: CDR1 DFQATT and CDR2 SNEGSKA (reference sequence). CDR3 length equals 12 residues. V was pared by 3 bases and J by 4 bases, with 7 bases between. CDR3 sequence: CSASDPNQPQHF. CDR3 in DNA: TGCAGTGCTAGTGATCCGAATCAGCCCCAGCATTTT.